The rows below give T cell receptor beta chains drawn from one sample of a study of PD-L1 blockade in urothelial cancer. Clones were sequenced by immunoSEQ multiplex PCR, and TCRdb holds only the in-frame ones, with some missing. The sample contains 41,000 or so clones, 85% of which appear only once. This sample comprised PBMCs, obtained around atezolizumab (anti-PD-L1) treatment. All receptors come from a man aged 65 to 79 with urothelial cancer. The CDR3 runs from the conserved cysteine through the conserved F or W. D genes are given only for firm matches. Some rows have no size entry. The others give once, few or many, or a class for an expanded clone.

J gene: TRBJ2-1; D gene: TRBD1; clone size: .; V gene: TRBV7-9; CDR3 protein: CASSIRQGYNEQFF; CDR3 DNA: TGTGCCAGCAGCATACGACAGGGGTACAATGAGCAGTTCTTC
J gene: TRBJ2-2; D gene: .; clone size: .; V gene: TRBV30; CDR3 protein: CAWSVVLQINTGELFF; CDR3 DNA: TGTGCCTGGAGTGTAGTTTTGCAGATCAACACCGGGGAGCTGTTTTTT
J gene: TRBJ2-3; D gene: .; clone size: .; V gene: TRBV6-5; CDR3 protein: CASKDTPRDTQYF; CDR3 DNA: TGTGCCAGCAAGGACACACCTAGGGATACGCAGTATTTT
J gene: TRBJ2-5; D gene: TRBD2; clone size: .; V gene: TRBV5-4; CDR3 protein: CASSIISGGETQYF; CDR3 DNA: TGTGCCAGCAGCATAATCTCGGGAGGAGAGACCCAGTACTTC
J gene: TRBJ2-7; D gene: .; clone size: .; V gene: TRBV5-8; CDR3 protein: CASSWGTGRYEQYF; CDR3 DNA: TGTGCCAGCAGCTGGGGGACTGGCCGCTACGAGCAGTACTTC
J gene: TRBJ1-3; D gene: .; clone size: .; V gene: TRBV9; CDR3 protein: CASSVGGGDTGNTIYF; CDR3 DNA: TGTGCCAGCAGCGTAGGAGGAGGGGATACTGGAAACACCATATATTTT
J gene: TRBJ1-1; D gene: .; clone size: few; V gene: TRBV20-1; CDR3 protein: CSASSNTEAFF; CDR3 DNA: TGCAGTGCTTCGTCGAACACTGAAGCTTTCTTT
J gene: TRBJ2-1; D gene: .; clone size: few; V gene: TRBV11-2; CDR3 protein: CASSLETGRGAKDEQFF; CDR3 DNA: TGTGCCAGCAGCTTAGAAACCGGTCGGGGAGCAAAGGATGAGCAGTTCTTC
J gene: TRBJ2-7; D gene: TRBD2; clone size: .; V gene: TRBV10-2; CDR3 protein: CASRFSGGAREQYF; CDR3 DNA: TGCGCCAGCAGGTTTAGCGGGGGAGCTCGGGAGCAGTACTTC
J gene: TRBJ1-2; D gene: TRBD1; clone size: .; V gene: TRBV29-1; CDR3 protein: CSVRDSYGYTF; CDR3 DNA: TGCAGCGTCCGGGACAGCTATGGCTACACCTTC
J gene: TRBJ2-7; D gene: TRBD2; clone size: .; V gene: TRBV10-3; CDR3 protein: CAISELAGAGYEQYF; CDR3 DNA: TGTGCCATCAGTGAACTAGCGGGAGCTGGGTACGAGCAGTACTTC
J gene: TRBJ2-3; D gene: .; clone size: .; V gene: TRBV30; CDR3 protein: CAWTGSSTDTQYF; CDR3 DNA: TGTGCCTGGACGGGATCTAGCACAGATACGCAGTATTTT
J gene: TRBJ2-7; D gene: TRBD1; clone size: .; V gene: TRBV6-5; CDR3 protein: CASRRDRGGYEQYF; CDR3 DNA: TGTGCCAGCAGGAGGGACAGGGGAGGGTACGAGCAGTACTTC
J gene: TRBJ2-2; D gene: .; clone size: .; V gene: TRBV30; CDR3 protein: CAWSEGGPGELFF; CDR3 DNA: TGTGCCTGGAGTGAAGGGGGTCCCGGGGAGCTGTTTTTT
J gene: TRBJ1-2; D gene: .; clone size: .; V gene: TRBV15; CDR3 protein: CATSPSRGYGYTF; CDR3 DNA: TGTGCCACCAGCCCTTCTCGGGGGTATGGCTACACCTTC
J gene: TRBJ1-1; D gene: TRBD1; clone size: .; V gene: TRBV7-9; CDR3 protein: CAIPGWGQDTEAFF; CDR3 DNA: TGTGCCATTCCGGGATGGGGACAGGACACTGAAGCTTTCTTT
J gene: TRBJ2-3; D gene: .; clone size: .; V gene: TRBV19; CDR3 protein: CASSPDTTDTQYF; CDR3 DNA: TGTGCCAGTAGTCCAGACACGACAGATACGCAGTATTTT
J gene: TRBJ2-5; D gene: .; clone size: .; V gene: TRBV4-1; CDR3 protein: CASSKLVVETQYF; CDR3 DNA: TGCGCCAGCAGCAAACTAGTCGTTGAGACCCAGTACTTC
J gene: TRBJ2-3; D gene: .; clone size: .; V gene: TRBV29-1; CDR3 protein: CSVENERARYTDTQYF; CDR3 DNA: TGCAGCGTTGAAAATGAGAGGGCTCGGTACACAGATACGCAGTATTTT
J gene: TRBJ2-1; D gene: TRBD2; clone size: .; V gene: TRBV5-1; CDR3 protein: CASTSGGTINEQFF; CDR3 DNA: TGCGCCAGCACCTCTGGGGGGACTATCAATGAGCAGTTCTTC